The 15 T cell receptor beta chains below were found in one sample sequenced in a study of Ad26.COV2.S vaccination and SARS-CoV-2 variants (dated by TCRdb to the early 2020s). The method behind the library was the immunoSEQ multiplex PCR assay. TCRdb retrieved this table from immuneACCESS and kept in-frame rearrangements only. Not all clones are present; in checked studies, unresolved V genes account for under half, and no reason is known for the remainder. This sample gives roughly 460,000 clones in total; roughly nine tenths of them show up just once. The top ten hold 1.7% of the sample. This specimen's treatment or condition label, interpreted: some 20 received Ad26.COV2.S at low or high dose, single or two shots; several received placebo; per-sample allocation not given. Repertoires of vaccine and placebo recipients were sequenced from samples taken on day 63 after the first injection. The sequenced sample was peripheral blood, obtained in a trial of Ad26.COV2.S vaccine versus placebo. All receptors come from a person between 18 and 65 years old who received the Ad26.COV2.S COVID-19 vaccine or a placebo.

Comment on this clone: Since a much larger clone is just one base distant, this may be a read error. The sample holds other DNA sequences that translate to the same CDR3. The chain employs TRBV5-1 and TRBJ2-2; 10 positions agree with TRBD2. The ends lost 0 bases at V and 1 base at J; junction bases unmatched: 0. Germline-derived CDR1 and CDR2 are SGHRS and YFSETQ. The CDR3 runs 16 residues. Here the CDR3 DNA reads TGCGCCAGCAGCTTGGGACTAGCGGGGAACACCGGGGAGCTGTTTTTT. It encodes CASSLGLAGNTGELFF.

The V and J genes are TRBV7-9 and TRBJ1-1; no firm D call. This CDR3 spans 14 amino acids. CDR1 is SEHNR and CDR2 is FQNEAQ in the germline V gene (reference sequence). The germline V and J ends were trimmed by 2 bases and 11 bases, with 18 bases remaining between them. The DNA for the CDR3 is TGTGCCAGCAGCTTAATTTCGCCCGATTACTTTGCTTTCTTT. This sequence encodes CASSLISPDYFAFF.

The chain uses TRBV4-2 and TRBJ2-1; 13 nucleotides match TRBD2. CDR1 is LGHNA and CDR2 is YNFKEQ in the germline V gene. This CDR3 has 18 residues. J lost 3 bases, V lost 3 bases, and 8 bases had no gene match. CDR3 coding DNA: TGTGCCAGCAGCCAGGATGGGACTAGCGGGGACCTCTACAATGAGCAGTTCTTC. Its protein product is CASSQDGTSGDLYNEQFF.

The chain links TRBV10-2 to TRBJ1-1, with TRBD1 matching 8 bases. Germline V CDR1 and CDR2: WSHSY, SAAADI. V lost 0 bases to trimming and J lost 11 bases; unmatched junction nucleotides: 8. The CDR3 is made up of 14 amino acids. CDR3 sequence: CASSESFRGHEAFF. The CDR3 bases are TGCGCCAGCAGTGAGTCGTTCAGGGGGCACGAGGCTTTCTTT.

The chain recombines TRBV29-1 with TRBJ1-1; D is possibly TRBD1 (5 bases). The CDR3 has 13 amino acids. The V end lost 6 bases, the J end lost 5 bases, and 16 bases lay between the germline ends. Germline assignment: CDR1 SQVTM and CDR2 ANQGSEA. The CDR3 DNA is TGCAGCGTCCTCTCGGGGGTTGGAACTGAAGCTTTCTTT. Its translation is CSVLSGVGTEAFF.

In its sample, this clone was seen a few times. The rearrangement links TRBV12-3 or TRBV12-4 to TRBJ1-1; a weak D match, TRBD1 (6 bases). This CDR3 is 12 amino acids long. V dropped 6 bases and J dropped 5 bases, with 10 bases sitting between them. The CDR3 sequence is CASRVGATEAFF. Written as DNA, the CDR3 is TGTGCCAGCAGAGTGGGGGCGACTGAAGCTTTCTTT.

This clone was found a few times. The chain recombines TRBV18 with TRBJ1-5; no definite D call. Germline-derived CDR1 and CDR2 are KGHSH and LQKENI. This CDR3 region has 14 residues. V was clipped by 1 base and J by 5 bases, with 9 bases between them. The CDR3 is CASSPRALDQPQHF. CDR3 coding DNA: TGTGCCAGCTCACCACGGGCACTTGATCAGCCCCAGCATTTT.

This clone was seen once. This rearrangement joins TRBV6-2 or TRBV6-3 to TRBJ2-7; TRBD1 matches 8 bases. The CDR3 consists of 14 residues. J gave up 7 bases and V 6 bases, and 11 bases lay outside the gene matches. Germline V gives CDR1 MNHEY, CDR2 SVGEGT. The CDR3 spells CASSTRDRTMEQYF. In nucleotides, the CDR3 is TGTGCCAGCAGCACCCGGGACAGGACCATGGAGCAGTACTTC.

The chain combines TRBV5-1 with TRBJ2-3; 13 bases match TRBD2. The CDR3 loop spans 18 amino acids. Germline V CDR1 and CDR2: SGHRS, YFSETQ. J gave up 2 bases and V 0 bases, and 6 bases lay outside the gene matches. The CDR3 DNA is TGCGCCAGCAGCTTGGCTTCGGGACTAGCGGGGTTCACAGATACGCAGTATTTT. It translates to CASSLASGLAGFTDTQYF. Together with reference TRBV5-1 and TRBJ2-3, the CDR3 gives the full variable domain: KAGVTQTPRYLIKTRGQQVTLSCSPISGHRSVSWYQQTPGQGLQFLFEYFSETQRNKGNFPGRFSGRQFSNSRSEMNVSTLELGDSALYLCASSLASGLAGFTDTQYFGPGTRLTVL.

The V and J genes are TRBV24-1 and TRBJ2-1; 14 bases are shared with TRBD2. V gave up 3 bases and J gave up 7 bases; unmatched junction bases: 7. This CDR3 region has 17 residues. CDR1 and CDR2 from the germline V gene are KGHDR and SFDVKD. DNA for the CDR3: TGTGCCACCAGTGATGCGGGACTAGCGGGAGTAAGAAATGAGCAGTTCTTC. It yields the protein CATSDAGLAGVRNEQFF.

V gene TRBV12-3 or TRBV12-4 combines with J gene TRBJ2-7, with TRBD2 matching over 7 bases. The J segment lost 12 bases and the V segment lost 6 bases, leaving 8 bases of the junction unmatched. This CDR3 is 11 amino acids long. The CDR3 bases are TGTGCCAGCAGCCAAGGACTAGGCCGGTACTTC. Protein sequence: CASSQGLGRYF.

The rearrangement links TRBV27 to TRBJ2-7; D gene ambiguous. In germline, CDR1 is MNHEY, CDR2 SMNVEV (reference sequence). This CDR3 is built from 12 residues. The V gene lost 5 bases and the J gene lost 2 bases, with 7 bases spanning the gap. The CDR3 region is CASSGGPYEQYF. The CDR3, as DNA: TGTGCCAGCAGTGGCGGACCCTACGAGCAGTACTTC.

As regards this clone: The sample holds other DNA sequences that translate to the same CDR3. The chain is built from TRBV5-1 and TRBJ2-3; a weak D match, TRBD2 (6 bases). V was shortened by 0 bases and J by 5 bases, with 7 bases between the two germline ends. CDR3 length: 13 amino acids. Germline CDR1 SGHRS, CDR2 YFSETQ. CDR3 sequence (DNA): TGCGCCAGCAGCTTGGCCGGGGGAGATACGCAGTATTTT. The encoded protein is CASSLAGGDTQYF.

The chain combines TRBV12-3 or TRBV12-4 with TRBJ2-5; the match to TRBD1 covers 7 bases. V shed 9 bases and J 2 bases; nucleotides not matched to a gene: 6. CDR3 length: 13 amino acids. The CDR3 coding sequence is TGTGCCAGTAGTGACAGGGTGCAAGAGACCCAGTACTTC. Amino acid sequence: CASSDRVQETQYF.

This clone occurred once. This chain joins TRBV7-8 and TRBJ2-7; D gene unclear. The V gene's germline CDR1 is SGHVS and CDR2 FQNEAQ. The CDR3 length is 14 residues. V was trimmed by 1 base and J by 3 bases, leaving 10 bases between them. CDR3 residues: CASSLGPNGYEQYF. The CDR3 DNA reads as TGTGCCAGCAGCTTAGGCCCCAACGGCTACGAGCAGTACTTC.